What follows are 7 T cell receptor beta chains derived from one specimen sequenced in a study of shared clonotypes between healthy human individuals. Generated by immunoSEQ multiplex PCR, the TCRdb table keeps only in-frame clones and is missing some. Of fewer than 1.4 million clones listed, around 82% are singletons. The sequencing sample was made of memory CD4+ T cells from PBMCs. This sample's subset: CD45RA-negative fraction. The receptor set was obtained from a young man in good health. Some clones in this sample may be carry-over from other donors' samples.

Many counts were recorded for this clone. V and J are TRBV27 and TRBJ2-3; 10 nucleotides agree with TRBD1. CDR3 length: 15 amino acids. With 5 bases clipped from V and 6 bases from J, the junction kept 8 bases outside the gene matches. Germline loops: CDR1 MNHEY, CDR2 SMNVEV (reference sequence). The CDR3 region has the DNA TGTGCCAGCAGTCGGGACAGGGGCCGTCCGGATACGCAGTATTTT. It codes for CASSRDRGRPDTQYF.

DNA for the CDR3: TGTGCCACCAGCAGAGTGAATGGAAACACCATATATTTT. This gives the protein CATSRVNGNTIYF. V usage is TRBV15 and J usage is TRBJ1-3, with unresolved D. The ends were cut back, 1 base at V and 3 bases at J, with 4 bases in the middle. Looked up from germline, CDR1 is LNHNV and CDR2 is YYDKDF (reference sequence). The CDR3 spans 13 residues.

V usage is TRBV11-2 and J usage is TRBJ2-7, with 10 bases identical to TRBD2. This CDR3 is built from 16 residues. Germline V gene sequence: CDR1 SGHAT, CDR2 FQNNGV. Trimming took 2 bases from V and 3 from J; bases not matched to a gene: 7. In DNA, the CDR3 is TGTGCCAGCAGCTTACTAGCGGGGGCCAAAAACTACGAGCAGTACTTC. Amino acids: CASSLLAGAKNYEQYF. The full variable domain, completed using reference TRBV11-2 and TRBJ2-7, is EAGVAQSPRYKIIEKRQSVAFWCNPISGHATLYWYQQILGQGPKLLIQFQNNGVVDDSQLPKDRFSAERLKGVDSTLKIQPAKLEDSAVYLCASSLLAGAKNYEQYFGPGTRLTVT.

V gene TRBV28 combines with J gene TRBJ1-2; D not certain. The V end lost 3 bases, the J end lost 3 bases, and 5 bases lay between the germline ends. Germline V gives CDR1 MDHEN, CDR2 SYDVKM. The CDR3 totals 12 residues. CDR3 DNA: TGTGCCAGCAGTTTTAACGACTATGGCTACACCTTC. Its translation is CASSFNDYGYTF.

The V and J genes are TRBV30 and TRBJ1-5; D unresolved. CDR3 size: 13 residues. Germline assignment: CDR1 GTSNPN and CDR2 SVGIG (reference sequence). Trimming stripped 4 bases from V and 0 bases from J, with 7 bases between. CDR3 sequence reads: CAWTAGSNQPQHF. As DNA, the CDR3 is TGTGCCTGGACGGCAGGTAGCAATCAGCCCCAGCATTTT.

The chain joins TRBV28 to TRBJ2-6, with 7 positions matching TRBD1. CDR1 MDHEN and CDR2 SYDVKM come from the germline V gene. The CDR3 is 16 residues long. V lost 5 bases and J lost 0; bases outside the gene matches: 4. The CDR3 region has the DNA TGTGCCAGCAGTCGTCGACAGGGCTCTGGGGCCAACGTCCTGACTTTC. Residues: CASSRRQGSGANVLTF.

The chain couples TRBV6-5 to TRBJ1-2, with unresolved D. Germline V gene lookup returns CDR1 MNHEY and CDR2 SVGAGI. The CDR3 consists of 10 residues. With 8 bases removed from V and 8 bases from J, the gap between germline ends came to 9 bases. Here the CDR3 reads CASGQAGYTF. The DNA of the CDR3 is TGTGCCAGCGGGCAGGCGGGCTACACCTTC.